A single sample is the source of the 31 T cell receptor beta chains below, sequenced in a study of cytomegalovirus exposure and HLA in healthy donors. This PCR relied on a set of 60 Vbeta primers and 13 Jbeta primers. The assay was immunoSEQ multiplex PCR, and TCRdb's table has in-frame clones only and misses some. This sample has 170,000 or so clones, with around three quarters found just once. The sequencing input was PBMCs. The receptors here all came from a boy aged 5-17 years in good health and CMV-seronegative.

The chain carries TRBV7-8 and TRBJ2-1; possible D gene TRBD2, 6 bases. The CDR3 is made up of 19 amino acids. V gave up 1 base and J gave up 4 bases, with 23 bases separating them. Germline CDR1 reads SGHVS; CDR2 reads FQNEAQ. The CDR3 loop is CASSLVDVGAGGFYNEQFF. The CDR3 coding sequence is TGTGCCAGCAGCTTAGTAGATGTAGGAGCGGGTGGATTTTACAATGAGCAGTTCTTC.

This clone has more than one count but fewer than ten. The chain combines TRBV5-1 with TRBJ2-2, with 8 bases identical to TRBD1. The germline V gene encodes CDR1 SGHRS and CDR2 YFSETQ. The CDR3 sequence is 15 residues long. With 2 bases clipped from V and 1 base from J, the junction kept 1 base outside the gene matches. This CDR3 reads CASSLTGGNTGELFF. In DNA form, the CDR3 reads TGCGCCAGCAGCTTAACAGGGGGGAACACCGGGGAGCTGTTTTTT.

A few counts support this clone. V usage is TRBV4-3 and J usage is TRBJ2-7; D not certain. This CDR3 spans 13 amino acids. Deletions cut 0 bases from V and 4 bases from J, with 7 bases between. Per germline, CDR1 LGHNA and CDR2 YSLEER. CDR3: CASSQDLYYEQYF. The CDR3 bases are TGCGCCAGCAGCCAAGATCTTTATTACGAGCAGTACTTC.

V gene TRBV5-6 combines with J gene TRBJ1-2; 7 nucleotides agree with TRBD1. Germline V gives CDR1 SGHDT, CDR2 YYEEEE. The CDR3 has 15 amino acids. The V gene end was trimmed by 4 bases and the J gene end by 3 bases; junction bases not matched to a gene: 9. This CDR3 is CASSPWDRSYYGYTF. CDR3 nucleotides: TGTGCCAGCAGCCCCTGGGACAGATCTTACTATGGCTACACCTTC.

This chain joins TRBV6-5 and TRBJ1-2; TRBD1 aligns across 8 bases. The V gene end was trimmed by 6 bases and the J gene end by 2 bases; junction bases not matched to a gene: 2. This CDR3 spans 13 amino acids. The germline gives CDR1 MNHEY, CDR2 SVGAGI. DNA of the CDR3: TGTGCCAGCAGACAGGGGGGCAACTATGGCTACACCTTC. It codes for CASRQGGNYGYTF.

The V call is TRBV9, the J call TRBJ1-1; weak D call: TRBD1 (6 bases). In germline, CDR1 is SGDLS, CDR2 YYNGEE. The CDR3 is made up of 15 amino acids. V was clipped by 4 bases and J by 4 bases, with 17 bases between them. The DNA for the CDR3 is TGTGCCAGCAGCCCAGCCCCAACAGGGCTCACTGAAGCTTTCTTT. Its translation is CASSPAPTGLTEAFF.

A word on this clone: The junction departs from germline at one end; a sequencing error may be responsible. The rearrangement joins TRBV7-9 to TRBJ2-7; a possible D gene is TRBD2 (6 bases). Germline loops: CDR1 SEHNR, CDR2 FQNEAQ (reference sequence). This CDR3 comprises 16 residues. CDR3 coding DNA: TGTTCCAGCAGCTTATGGGAGGCCCAATTCGAGTCAGAGCAGTACTTC. Protein sequence: CSSSLWEAQFESEQYF.

The chain combines TRBV5-1 with TRBJ2-5, with D possibly being TRBD1 (6 bases). The assigned J gene may be wrong: the sequence end matches TRBJ2-7 better. This CDR3 comprises 13 residues. Germline CDR1 reads SGHRS; CDR2 reads YFSETQ. The CDR3 DNA sequence: TGCGCCAGCAGCCTCACAGGGCACTACGAGCAGTACTTC. This codes for CASSLTGHYEQYF.

V and J are TRBV29-1 and TRBJ2-5; D not resolved. Germline V gene sequence: CDR1 SQVTM, CDR2 ANQGSEA. CDR3 size: 11 residues. The V and J ends lost 7 bases and 5 bases respectively, with 11 bases between them. CDR3 loop: CSAGPRETQYF. CDR3 in DNA: TGCAGCGCTGGGCCCCGCGAGACCCAGTACTTC.

The V gene is TRBV29-1, the J gene TRBJ1-2, with 8 positions matching TRBD1. After removal of 7 bases from V and 7 bases from J, the junction contained 14 bases not matched to a gene. Germline CDR1 is SQVTM and CDR2 is ANQGSEA. The CDR3 is made up of 14 amino acids. The CDR3 DNA reads as TGCAGCGCCGGTTCCAGGGGGCCTCGGAGTGGCTACACCTTC. Translated, it gives CSAGSRGPRSGYTF.

J is TRBJ1-1 and V is TRBV2; perhaps TRBD1 as D (5 bases). Trimming stripped 5 bases from V and 4 bases from J, with 11 bases between. In germline, CDR1 is SNHLY, CDR2 FYNNEI. CDR3 length: 13 residues. The CDR3 is CASSSGGITEAFF. The CDR3 coding sequence is TGTGCCAGCAGTTCTGGGGGGATCACTGAAGCTTTCTTT.

V and J are TRBV6-1 and TRBJ1-1; D perhaps matches TRBD1 (6 bases). CDR3 length: 15 amino acids. Germline values: CDR1 MNHNS, CDR2 SASEGT. V gave up 4 bases and J gave up 6 bases, with 18 bases separating them. CDR3 DNA sequence: TGTGCCAGCAGTGTCGACAGGCGGGCGTCGGCTGAAGCTTTCTTT. Protein: CASSVDRRASAEAFF.

The chain combines TRBV18 with TRBJ1-1; 8 nucleotides agree with TRBD1. The V gene's germline CDR1 is KGHSH and CDR2 LQKENI. This CDR3 is 15 amino acids long. With V trimmed by 2 bases and J by 2 bases, 4 bases remained unmatched. The CDR3 is CASSPSTGANTEAFF. The CDR3 DNA reads TGTGCCAGCTCACCATCGACAGGGGCCAACACTGAAGCTTTCTTT.

This sequence joins TRBV10-1 and TRBJ2-3; D gene uncertain. V lost 0 bases and J lost 0, with 10 bases in between. This CDR3 has 16 residues. The germline gives CDR1 WNHNN, CDR2 SYGVQD (reference sequence). The CDR3 is CASSESRASSTDTQYF. The CDR3 DNA is TGCGCCAGCAGTGAGTCCCGAGCTTCTAGCACAGATACGCAGTATTTT.

The J gene is TRBJ2-7, the V gene TRBV5-4; D remains ambiguous. The CDR3 is 14 residues long. Trimming pared 4 bases from V and 0 bases from J, leaving 11 bases between. Looked up from germline, CDR1 is SGHNT and CDR2 is YYREEE (reference sequence). This chain's CDR3 is CASSDPRSSYEQYF. The CDR3 nucleotides are TGTGCCAGCAGCGACCCGAGGAGCTCCTACGAGCAGTACTTC.

The CDR3 region has the DNA TGTGCCAGCAGTTCACAGGGAGTACAAGAGACCCAGTACTTC. It codes for CASSSQGVQETQYF. The rearrangement links TRBV28 to TRBJ2-5; weak D call: TRBD1 (6 bases). The CDR3 contains 14 residues. Germline V gene lookup returns CDR1 MDHEN and CDR2 SYDVKM. V was cut by 4 bases and J by 2 bases, with 11 bases left in between.

V usage is TRBV7-6 and J usage is TRBJ2-2; D perhaps matches TRBD1 (6 bases). Trimming left V 8 bases short and J 7 bases short, with 14 bases between. In germline, CDR1 is SGHVS, CDR2 FNYEAQ. CDR3 length: 13 residues. DNA of the CDR3: TGTGCCAGCGGATGGGGGCAAGGCGGGGAGCTGTTTTTT. Translation gives CASGWGQGGELFF.

This chain uses TRBV7-9 with TRBJ1-2; 8 bases align to TRBD1. The germline CDR1 and CDR2 sequences are SEHNR and FQNEAQ (reference sequence). The CDR3 has 13 residues. The V gene end was trimmed by 8 bases and the J gene end by 6 bases; junction bases not matched to a gene: 8. The CDR3 here is CASPSGTGNGYTF. CDR3 DNA sequence: TGTGCCAGCCCCTCAGGGACAGGCAATGGCTACACCTTC.

The J gene is TRBJ2-2, the V gene TRBV2; no firm D call. Trimming removed 2 bases from V and 4 bases from J, with 8 bases in between. Per the germline V gene, CDR1 is SNHLY and CDR2 is FYNNEI. The CDR3 consists of 14 residues. Here the CDR3 reads CASSEHESTGELFF. CDR3 nucleotides: TGTGCCAGCAGTGAACACGAGTCCACCGGGGAGCTGTTTTTT.

The rearrangement links TRBV5-8 to TRBJ1-1; D not resolved. Germline CDR1 is SGHTS and CDR2 is YDEGEE. V was pared by 0 bases and J by 11 bases, with 17 bases between. The CDR3 is made up of 14 amino acids. The CDR3 bases are TGTGCCAGCAGCTTGGTTTTTGCGGCCGCCGAGGCTTTCTTT. Amino acid sequence: CASSLVFAAAEAFF.

The V call is TRBV9, the J call TRBJ1-2, with TRBD1 identical over 9 bases. The junction had 10 bases not matched to a gene; V was cut back by 1 base and J by 6 bases. CDR1 SGDLS and CDR2 YYNGEE come from the germline V gene. The CDR3 runs 16 residues. CDR3 nucleotides: TGTGCCAGCAGCGTAAGGGACAGGGATGTTTTGGATGGCTACACCTTC. It yields the protein CASSVRDRDVLDGYTF.

The chain employs TRBV9 and TRBJ1-2, with 8 bases matching TRBD1. V was clipped by 4 bases and J by 3 bases; unmatched bases: 11. Germline CDR1 and CDR2: SGDLS and YYNGEE. This CDR3 is 16 amino acids long. The CDR3 nucleotides read TGTGCCAGCAGCCCCGAGGACAGGGCGACCTACTATGGCTACACCTTC. Protein: CASSPEDRATYYGYTF.

The chain couples TRBV19 to TRBJ1-5, with D unclear. The CDR3 has 11 amino acids. Trimming removed 4 bases from V and 11 bases from J, with 9 bases in between. Germline loops: CDR1 LNHDA, CDR2 SQIVND (reference sequence). CDR3 bases: TGTGCCAGTAGTACCGCGGGGTCCCAGCATTTT. It codes for CASSTAGSQHF.

The chain is built from TRBV10-3 and TRBJ2-3; 7 bases agree with TRBD1. The CDR3 consists of 16 residues. J gave up 0 bases and V 10 bases, and 13 bases lay outside the gene matches. Germline assignment: CDR1 ENHRY and CDR2 SYGVKD. The CDR3 loop is CATTAGGSISTDTQYF. CDR3 bases: TGTGCCACCACAGCAGGGGGAAGCATAAGCACAGATACGCAGTATTTT.

For this clone: A read error may account for a junction end that differs from germline. The chain has TRBV4-1 and TRBJ1-1; 8 bases match TRBD1. In germline, CDR1 is MGHRA, CDR2 YSYEKL. The CDR3 extends over 15 amino acids. CDR3 sequence (DNA): TGTGCCAGCAGCCCCTCGGACAGGGTGAACACTGAAGCTTTCTTT. Translation gives CASSPSDRVNTEAFF.

This chain links TRBV5-1 with TRBJ2-1; 7 bases map to TRBD2. CDR1 is SGHRS and CDR2 is YFSETQ in the germline V gene. CDR3 length equals 14 residues. V lost 4 bases, J lost 5 bases, and 6 bases stayed unmatched. The CDR3 protein is CASSGGGPNNEQFF. The CDR3 coding sequence is TGCGCCAGCAGCGGGGGAGGGCCCAACAATGAGCAGTTCTTC.

The chain combines TRBV7-9 with TRBJ1-2; 10 nucleotides line up with TRBD1. The CDR3 has 17 amino acids. Trimming at V came to 1 base and at J to 7 bases, leaving 12 bases not matched to a gene. In germline, CDR1 is SEHNR, CDR2 FQNEAQ (reference sequence). CDR3 in amino acids: CASSLGSGTGERAGYTF. The CDR3 DNA sequence: TGTGCCAGCAGCTTAGGGTCTGGGACAGGGGAACGAGCTGGCTACACCTTC.

V is TRBV5-4 and J is TRBJ2-1, with D maybe TRBD1 (6 bases). V shed 3 bases and J shed 5 bases, with 27 bases lying between them. The germline V gene has CDR1 SGHNT and CDR2 YYREEE (reference sequence). The CDR3 has 19 amino acids. In DNA, the CDR3 is TGTGCCAGCAGCTCCTACGATGGGGAGACAGGACCCATGGACAATGAGCAGTTCTTC. Its protein product is CASSSYDGETGPMDNEQFF.

The chain carries TRBV6-5 and TRBJ1-3, with 8 bases lining up with TRBD1. The CDR3 has 15 amino acids. Unmatched junction bases numbered 4, after V lost 6 bases and J lost 0 bases. CDR1 and CDR2 from the germline V gene are MNHEY and SVGAGI. This CDR3 reads CASRAGGFSGNTIYF. In nucleotides, the CDR3 is TGTGCCAGCAGAGCAGGGGGCTTCTCTGGAAACACCATATATTTT.

The chain employs TRBV11-2 and TRBJ2-5, with TRBD2 matching 7 bases. Per germline, CDR1 SGHAT and CDR2 FQNNGV. CDR3 length: 11 residues. V dropped 10 bases and J dropped 4; count of bases not matched to a gene: 3. CDR3 sequence: CAISGGETQYF. CDR3 nucleotide sequence: TGTGCCATCTCGGGGGGAGAGACCCAGTACTTC.

The chain is built from TRBV4-1 and TRBJ2-5, with TRBD2 matching over 12 bases. The CDR3 is 16 amino acids. Germline CDR1 and CDR2: MGHRA and YSYEKL. V lost 4 bases, J lost 2 bases, and 5 bases stayed unmatched. Here the CDR3 reads CASSPLLAGGQETQYF. Here the CDR3 DNA reads TGCGCCAGCAGCCCCCTCCTAGCGGGGGGGCAAGAGACCCAGTACTTC.